This T cell receptor beta chain appears in the sequencing data of a study of cytomegalovirus exposure and HLA in healthy donors (TCRdb year 2017). In the study overall: An earlier analysis of some 600 of the donors reported around 280 Gb of sequence data and 117 million unique TCR beta sequences obtained from about 180 million T cells. Roughly 300 gigabases of sequencing data and about 92 million unique TCR sequences made up an early release that covered 500 to 650 HLA-typed donors. The genetic ancestry cluster associated with self-reported Caucasian donors included 80% to 90% of the roughly 410 genotyped donors. The aim of the study was to test whether cataloging public T cell receptors could identify signatures of past pathogen exposure. The study profiled the T cell repertoires of 500 to 800 subjects by immunosequencing and related them to cytomegalovirus serostatus. In addition to the first cohort of about 650 subjects, a separate validation cohort of approximately 110 different subjects was used. To predict cytomegalovirus infection status, the study combined high-throughput TCR immunosequencing, statistical association of individual TCRs with disease status, and machine learning. In a later analysis, previously published TCR beta repertoires from about 640 donors were re-analyzed and high-resolution HLA genotyping was added so that TCR occurrence patterns could be studied. Rather than drawing on any new phenotypic data, the later analysis identified candidate immune exposures from TCR beta sequences and the way those sequences occurred across donors. An earlier analysis of several hundred of the donors applied high-throughput TCR beta sequencing to assess whether each TCR beta V gene segment acted as functional or pseudogenic. Donor age, sex, ethnicity and CMV serostatus were compiled alongside the repertoire data. In a later genetic analysis, genome-wide SNP genotypes for about three fifths of the roughly 670 donors were used, and that subset was treated as a discovery cohort. Every repertoire in the discovery cohort had been generated on one and the same sequencing platform. Both class I and class II loci were covered by HLA typing, at four-digit resolution. The number of typed donors differed by locus: about 620-640 for A, B, C, DRB1 and DQB1; approximately 540 for DQA1; approximately 610 for DPA1; and roughly 450 for DPB1. Roughly five DR-DQ haplotypes were handled as single units for association and clustering, since linkage in the cohort was strong. Among some 400 genotyped donors of the cohort, an average of roughly 240,000 unique TCR beta nucleotide sequences were sequenced per donor, 15% to 20% of them non-productive.

Worth noting for this clone: Which antigen it targets is not known. It has no much larger one-base neighbor in the sample; base qualities were not kept.

The method was the immunoSEQ multiplex PCR assay. The multiplex PCR relied on a mix of 60 forward primers for TCR Vbeta segments and 13 reverse primers for TCR Jbeta segments. The CDR3 region of rearranged TCR beta genes was amplified from genomic DNA by a multiplex PCR assay. On the Illumina HiSeq System, the amplified TCR beta libraries were sequenced as 87-base-pair reads. The authors' pipeline ran thus. Across the roughly 640 repertoires, a later analysis counted tens of millions of unique TCR beta chains, approximately 12 million of which were shared by at least two donors. To remove PCR and sequencing errors, raw reads were error-corrected and collapsed into unique sequences using a nearest-neighbor algorithm that merged closely related sequences. Alignment of CDR3 sequences to IMGT reference sequences was used to assign V, D and J gene segments. For a sequence to be retained, at least a six-nucleotide match to both a V gene segment and a J gene segment was required. Rearrangements were called productive when the CDR3 lacked stop codons and stayed in frame with V and J; all others were non-productive. CDR3 was defined by IMGT convention, running from the second conserved V-encoded cysteine to the conserved J-encoded phenylalanine. In an earlier analysis of approximately 500 of the donors, sequences lacking an unambiguous match to a single V gene segment were excluded. An earlier analysis of about 590 of the donors classified V segments as functional when productive rearrangements were above 56.7% and as segregating when the standard deviation between donors was above 5%. To diagnose cytomegalovirus status from the catalog of TCR beta chain sequences, a statistical classification framework was built. In a later analysis, TCR nucleotide sequences were compared against IMGT/GENE-DB human TR gene sequences so that V and J genes could be assigned. Using the TCRdist pipeline, a later analysis assigned CDR3 sequences along with most-parsimonious VDJ recombination scenarios. A later analysis defined each TCR beta chain by its CDR3 amino acid sequence plus V-gene family, and excluded reads lacking a unique V-gene family. A later analysis removed several hundred highly shared, low-generation-probability nucleotide sequences to deal with suspected cross-contamination and a sequencing artifact. A later analysis calculated a clonal expansion index for each public chain from normalized within-repertoire ranks of inferred template counts. In a later analysis, generation probabilities were computed using a VDJ recombination model fitted to out-of-frame rearrangements, and the results were checked against IGoR. A later analysis scored TCR-TCR, TCR-HLA and TCR-CMV co-occurrence with hypergeometric tests, applying a repertoire-size bias correction to TCR pairs. To estimate false discovery rates, a later analysis permuted the HLA or CMV assignments 20 times. A later analysis grouped co-occurring TCRs with DBSCAN, adding TCRdist sequence similarity when clustering within HLA-allele-positive subsets. Repertoires with fewer than 30,000 or more than 120,000 public chains, plus five repertoires with anomalous nucleotide sharing, were excluded from co-occurrence clustering. TCRdb provides this immuneACCESS table in a form limited to in-frame rearrangements. Some clones are lacking; in checked studies, under half of them reflect an unresolved V gene, and why the rest are absent is not known. D and trimming come from the DNA, and the V and J calls and clone size come from that table. For this sample there are 150,000 or so clones; almost 80% appear just once. The top ten clonotypes cover 6.3% of the sample.

The junction carries 11 bases between V and J, which are trimmed by 5 bases and 1 base respectively. CDR1 and CDR2 are read off the germline V gene as KGHSH and LQKENI. Including cysteine and phenylalanine, the CDR3 has 14 amino acids. Only the CDR3 part of the read is kept: 42 bases, read in frame from the first base. The paper as a whole reports these results and caveats: Because some donors lacked HLA typing at each locus, the association tests relied only on the typed subset. CMV serostatus was the only immune exposure information available for the cohort. In this cohort, only TCR beta chains were sequenced, and detectable features were limited by the absence of alpha or paired-chain data. A later genetic analysis associated a missense DCLRE1C variant with V-gene and J-gene trimming of TCR beta chains, and an independent cohort replicated the association. In vitro tests confirmed that a few of the cytomegalovirus-associated TCR beta chains recognize cytomegalovirus antigens. In a later analysis, HLA-associated TCR beta chains showed more clonal expansion and lower generation probabilities than non-associated chains that were equally common. In a later analysis, 16,951 TCR beta sequences were associated with specific HLA alleles at a false discovery rate of 0.05. A further reported finding was that TCR beta sequences accurately predicted the HLA-A and HLA-B alleles for most subjects in the first cohort. In both the original and validation cohorts, the classifier was reported to diagnose cytomegalovirus status with high specificity and sensitivity. In an earlier analysis of some 500 of the donors, most TCR beta V segments appeared in productive rearrangements about 87% or about 30% of the time, broadly matching IMGT annotations. The authors suggested that the approach could potentially be generalized to other disease states and immunological phenotypes. In the study, approximately 160 TCR beta chains were listed as associated with cytomegalovirus. The sequencing pipeline was judged likely to have produced a cluster of highly shared sequence variants as a technical artifact. The 87-base-pair reads could not distinguish some IMGT-functional V segments, including TRBV6-2 and TRBV6-3, so those segments were excluded. In a later analysis, TCR association rates were found to vary across HLA loci, with the most associated TCRs seen for DRB1 alleles and the fewest for HLA-C alleles. Strong co-occurrence of HLA alleles, especially DR and DQ, made assigning TCR associations to individual alleles difficult. Seventeen rarely observed V segments, including chromosome 9 orphons, were excluded from the earlier analysis of a few hundred of the donors because counts were too low. The presence/absence analyses assumed that sequencing depth was roughly uniform across donors, and that assumption may not be true. Most CMV-associated TCR beta chains appeared to be HLA-restricted in a later analysis, and the HLA associations seemed to be driven largely by CMV exposure. Correlated functional status among segregating V segments might reflect linkage disequilibrium, but an unknown experimental factor could not be ruled out. Across donors, most TCR sequences were observed very rarely, whereas some public TCRs were present in many individuals. A later analysis reported that several top co-occurrence clusters appeared linked to parvovirus B19, influenza, CMV and Epstein-Barr virus. A later genetic analysis reported fewer N-insertions in productive TCRs among donors in an Asian-associated ancestry cluster than the roughly 720-donor mean.

In total, roughly 670 healthy bone marrow donors made up the cohort. Cohort members were all nominally healthy when sampled, although unrecorded immune exposures were likely present. The donor tested CMV seropositive and was one of the 289 seropositive cohort members. Every donor gave a peripheral blood sample, and the peripheral blood mononuclear cells from that sample were used for TCR beta sequencing. Genomic DNA extraction from the blood cell samples was performed with the Qiagen DNeasy Blood Extraction Kit. The receptor chain draws on TRBV18 and TRBJ2-5; no D segment can be confidently identified. The sequence derives from a middle-aged man in good health and CMV-seropositive. The sequenced material came from PBMCs. Read as DNA, the sequence is TGTGCCAGCTCAATAGTTGCGGTCCAAGAGACCCAGTACTTC. This gives the protein CASSIVAVQETQYF.